What follows are 6 T cell receptor beta chains derived from one specimen sequenced in a study of T-cell memory formation after mild COVID-19. TCRdb used MiXCR to reprocess the 5' RACE reads, holding one entry per CDR3 protein. The profile shows about 470,000 distinct CDR3 sequences, about 23% of them singletons. Sequenced sample: PBMCs or a T cell subset sorted from them (not recorded which). Every receptor here comes from an adult woman who had mild COVID-19 (a few samples of this study predate the infection). Cell type and time point are not known.

This clonotype was seen only a few times. This rearrangement joins TRBV12-3 or TRBV12-4 to TRBJ2-7; 10 bases are a match to TRBD2. The CDR3 sequence is 14 residues long. V dropped 8 bases and J dropped 0; count of bases not matched to a gene: 4. This chain's CDR3 is CASGTSGDSYEQYF. The CDR3 region has the DNA TGTGCCAGCGGTACTAGCGGGGACTCCTACGAGCAGTACTTC.

There are a few counts of this clonotype. This chain joins TRBV20-1 and TRBJ2-7, with a tentative D call TRBD1 (5 bases). The CDR3 runs 13 residues. Germline assignment: CDR1 DFQATT and CDR2 SNEGSKA (reference sequence). Trimming left V 1 base short and J 5 bases short, with 12 bases between. The CDR3 DNA reads as TGCAGTGCTAGAGGTAGGGGTAGCAACGAGCAGTACTTC. Translation: CSARGRGSNEQYF.

This clonotype was found a few times. This sequence joins TRBV5-1 and TRBJ1-2, with D tentatively TRBD1 (5 bases). Germline CDR1 and CDR2: SGHRS and YFSETQ. V lost 5 bases and J lost 4, with 15 bases in between. This CDR3 has 14 residues. The CDR3 reads CASSPGGESYGYTF. The CDR3 nucleotides read TGCGCCAGCAGTCCCGGGGGAGAATCCTATGGCTACACCTTC.

A few counts support this clonotype. The chain carries TRBV7-9 and TRBJ2-1; maybe TRBD2 (5 bases). The CDR3 runs 14 residues. CDR1 and CDR2 from the germline V gene are SEHNR and FQNEAQ (reference sequence). Trimming took 1 base from V and 13 from J, leaving 17 bases between them. CDR3 DNA sequence: TGTGCCAGCAGCTTAGTTCTAGCCGGGGAGAAACAGTTCTTC. Encoded protein: CASSLVLAGEKQFF.

This rearrangement joins TRBV15 to TRBJ1-1, with 7 bases identical to TRBD1. V shed 9 bases and J 1 base; nucleotides not matched to a gene: 11. The germline CDR1 and CDR2 sequences are LNHNV and YYDKDF (reference sequence). The CDR3 is 15 residues long. CDR3 DNA sequence: TGTGCCACAACAGAGGTAGGGGGCGGGAACACTGAAGCTTTCTTT. Its protein product is CATTEVGGGNTEAFF.

The rearrangement uses TRBV4-2 and TRBJ2-7; 9 nucleotides line up with TRBD1. The CDR3 is 15 amino acids. V trimming: 0 bases; J trimming: 7 bases; junction bases outside the gene matches: 7. Germline CDR1 reads LGHNA; CDR2 reads YNFKEQ. In nucleotides, the CDR3 is TGTGCCAGCAGCCAAGAAGGCGGACAGGGGAGAGAGCAGTACTTC. Translating it yields CASSQEGGQGREQYF.